The present T cell receptor (beta chain) was sequenced within a study of regulatory T cells in long-lasting Graves disease. Comment on this clonotype: The junction departs from germline at one end; a sequencing error may be responsible.

This CDR3 region has 14 residues. CDR1 is MDHEN and CDR2 is SYDVKM in the germline V gene. Both iRepertoire HTBI primers and Arm-PCR of CDR3 regions were used to build the TCR beta libraries. TCRdb reprocessed the multiplex PCR reads with MiXCR, giving one entry per CDR3 protein. The data contain about 210,000 distinct CDR3 sequences, roughly a fifth of them singletons. Documented time point: newly diagnosed GD, antithyroid drugs for less than 3 months. PBMC-extracted RNA yielded the TCR library. This same sample was also part of a study on T cells in Graves' hyperthyroidism and ophthalmopathy.

The V gene is TRBV28, the J gene TRBJ1-3; tentatively, D is TRBD1 (5 bases). The source material was peripheral blood mononuclear cells (PBMCs), sampled at new diagnosis, from a patient treated with antithyroid drugs. The sequence was collected from a woman aged 30 to 39 with Graves disease. Here the CDR3 DNA reads TGTGCCAGCAGTCCCGACAGCGCTGGAGACACCATATATTTT. Translated, it gives CASSPDSAGDTIYF.